This T cell receptor beta chain stems from a study of blood T cell repertoires in COVID-19. With 6 bases clipped from V and 8 bases from J, the junction kept 7 bases outside the gene matches. The CDR3 is 14 residues long. The V gene's germline CDR1 is SGHAT and CDR2 FQNNGV. In the original analysis: Counts of nucleated cells, estimated from reference gene primer amplification, were obtained. The table came from immunoSEQ multiplex PCR; TCRdb's copy has only in-frame clones and leaves some out. V, J and clone size were drawn from that table, and D and trimming were deduced from the DNA. The profile shows over 200,000 clones, approximately 87% of them singletons.

The sequence came from a woman aged 45 to 65 with acute or convalescent COVID-19. The sequenced sample was peripheral blood. V gene TRBV11-2 combines with J gene TRBJ1-4; the match to TRBD1 covers 9 bases. For the CDR3, the DNA is TGTGCCAGCAGACAACAGGGGGCAAGAGAAAAACTGTTTTTT. It yields the protein CASRQQGAREKLFF. The full variable domain, its missing parts supplied by reference TRBV11-2 and TRBJ1-4, is EAGVAQSPRYKIIEKRQSVAFWCNPISGHATLYWYQQILGQGPKLLIQFQNNGVVDDSQLPKDRFSAERLKGVDSTLKIQPAKLEDSAVYLCASRQQGAREKLFFGSGTQLSVL.